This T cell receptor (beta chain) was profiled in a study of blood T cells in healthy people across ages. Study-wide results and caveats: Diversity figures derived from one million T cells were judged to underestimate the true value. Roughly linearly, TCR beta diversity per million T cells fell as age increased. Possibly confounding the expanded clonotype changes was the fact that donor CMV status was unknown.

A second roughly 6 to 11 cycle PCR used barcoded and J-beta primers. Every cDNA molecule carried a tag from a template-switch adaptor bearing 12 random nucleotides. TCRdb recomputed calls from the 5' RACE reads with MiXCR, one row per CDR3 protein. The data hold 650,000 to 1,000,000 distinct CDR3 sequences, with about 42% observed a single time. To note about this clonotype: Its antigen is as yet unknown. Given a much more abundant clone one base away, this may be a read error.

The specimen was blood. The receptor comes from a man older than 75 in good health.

The CDR3 DNA follows: TGTGCCAGCAGTCCTCCGACTTTCCTAGCGGGAGTCTCGGGCGAGCAGTACTTC. This encodes CASSPPTFLAGVSGEQYF. The chain employs TRBV6-2 or TRBV6-3 and TRBJ2-5; 10 positions agree with TRBD2. TRBJ2-7 explains the end of the DNA better; the J call may be wrong. The CDR3 is made up of 18 amino acids. In germline, CDR1 is MNHEY, CDR2 SVGEGT.